These 31 T cell receptor beta chains originate from one sample sequenced in a study of blood T cell repertoires in COVID-19. Libraries were prepared by immunoSEQ multiplex PCR; TCRdb keeps only in-frame clonotypes and omits some of them. The sample contains some 460,000 clones, around 88% of which appear only once. Sequencing was done on a sample of peripheral blood. These receptors all come from a woman in her 30s with acute or convalescent COVID-19.

The V call is TRBV6-5, the J call TRBJ1-5; D remains ambiguous. There are 15 residues in the CDR3. The V gene lost 0 bases and the J gene lost 5 bases, with 11 bases spanning the gap. Germline V gene lookup returns CDR1 MNHEY and CDR2 SVGAGI. Here the CDR3 reads CASSYSRGFDQPQHF. The DNA of the CDR3 is TGTGCCAGCAGTTACTCGAGAGGGTTTGATCAGCCCCAGCATTTT.

The gene calls are TRBV6-5 and TRBJ1-5; D is unresolved. The CDR3 covers 13 residues. Germline V gene lookup returns CDR1 MNHEY and CDR2 SVGAGI. V was clipped by 6 bases and J by 3 bases, with 9 bases between them. The CDR3 DNA reads TGTGCCAGCAGCCTACAGTACAATCAGCCCCAGCATTTT. This codes for CASSLQYNQPQHF.

The rearrangement uses TRBV15 and TRBJ2-7, with 7 bases aligning to TRBD1. CDR1 and CDR2 from the germline V gene are LNHNV and YYDKDF (reference sequence). The CDR3 contains 16 residues. With V trimmed by 5 bases and J by 1 base, 11 bases remained unmatched. The CDR3 sequence: CATSAKGDRLSYEQYF. In DNA form, the CDR3 reads TGTGCCACCAGCGCAAAGGGGGACAGACTTTCCTACGAGCAGTACTTC.

CDR3 nucleotide sequence: TGTGCCAGCAGCTTGAATTTAGCCCTCGGGGGCTACACCTTC. Translated, it gives CASSLNLALGGYTF. The chain employs TRBV5-6 and TRBJ1-2; D not resolved. Trimming pared 1 base from V and 8 bases from J, leaving 15 bases between. Germline CDR1 and CDR2: SGHDT and YYEEEE. The CDR3 runs to 14 residues.

The chain couples TRBV15 to TRBJ2-4; weak D call: TRBD1 (6 bases). V was cut by 5 bases and J by 8 bases, with 13 bases left in between. Germline V gene lookup returns CDR1 LNHNV and CDR2 YYDKDF (reference sequence). The length of the CDR3 is 13 residues. CDR3 loop: CATSRNRVDIQYF. The CDR3 DNA reads TGTGCCACCAGCCGTAACAGGGTCGACATTCAGTACTTC.

The V gene is TRBV10-3, the J gene TRBJ1-5; no firm D call. The germline V gene has CDR1 ENHRY and CDR2 SYGVKD. The CDR3 consists of 13 residues. V was clipped by 2 bases and J by 6 bases, with 8 bases between them. CDR3 sequence reads: CAISEQVGQPQHF. The CDR3 DNA reads TGTGCCATCAGTGAGCAGGTGGGTCAGCCCCAGCATTTT.

The V and J genes are TRBV11-2 and TRBJ2-1; weak D call: TRBD2 (6 bases). CDR1 is SGHAT, CDR2 FQNNGV, per germline. CDR3 length equals 18 residues. The ends were cut back, 2 bases at V and 0 bases at J, with 17 bases in the middle. CDR3 nucleotides: TGTGCCAGCAGCTTAAGATTAGCGGCGGGGAGCTCCTACAATGAGCAGTTCTTC. Translation: CASSLRLAAGSSYNEQFF.

V usage is TRBV25-1 and J usage is TRBJ1-6; D gene unclear. CDR3 length: 14 residues. Germline V lookup: CDR1 MGHDK, CDR2 SYGVNS. Between the trimmed V and J ends, which lost 4 bases and 8 bases, there was a span of 12 bases. CDR3 in DNA: TGTGCCAGCAGTGCCCTTCGCCCAGATTCACCCCTCCACTTT. Amino acid sequence: CASSALRPDSPLHF. The entire variable domain, with the rest obtained from reference TRBV25-1 and TRBJ1-6, is as follows: EADIYQTPRYLVIGTGKKITLECSQTMGHDKMYWYQQDPGMELHLIHYSYGVNSTEKGDLSSESTVSRIRTEHFPLTLESARPSHTSQYLCASSALRPDSPLHFGNGTRLTVT.

The chain couples TRBV11-2 to TRBJ2-2; 10 nucleotides line up with TRBD2. CDR1 is SGHAT, CDR2 FQNNGV, per germline. Trimming cost V 1 base and J 6 bases; bases outside gene matches: 8. The CDR3 totals 17 residues. This CDR3 is CASSLGASGGSSGELFF. The CDR3 coding sequence is TGTGCCAGCAGCTTAGGGGCTAGCGGGGGTTCTTCCGGGGAGCTGTTTTTT.

This clone was recorded once. V usage is TRBV3-1 (or the pseudogene TRBV3-2) and J usage is TRBJ1-4, with D perhaps TRBD1 (5 bases). Trimming removed 5 bases from V and 6 bases from J, with 13 bases in between. CDR1 is LGHDT and CDR2 is YNNKEL in the germline V gene (reference sequence). The CDR3 spans 14 residues. The CDR3 sequence is CASSYPGLDEKLFF. DNA of the CDR3: TGTGCCAGCAGCTACCCGGGACTTGATGAAAAACTGTTTTTT.

The V and J genes are TRBV30 and TRBJ1-1, with 8 bases lining up with TRBD1. Germline-derived CDR1 and CDR2 are GTSNPN and SVGIG (reference sequence). The ends lost 5 bases at V and 5 bases at J; junction bases unmatched: 7. This CDR3 is built from 13 residues. CDR3 loop: CAWSGGARTEAFF. The CDR3 DNA follows: TGTGCCTGGTCAGGGGGCGCAAGAACTGAAGCTTTCTTT.

This clone was seen once. The gene calls are TRBV19 and TRBJ1-2; no clear D gene. The germline gives CDR1 LNHDA, CDR2 SQIVND (reference sequence). Trimming removed 3 bases from V and 6 bases from J, with 14 bases in between. This CDR3 region has 14 residues. DNA for the CDR3: TGTGCCAGTAGTATGAGCAGGATCACGGATGGCTACACCTTC. Protein product: CASSMSRITDGYTF.

The CDR3 sequence is CAISESLQQETQYF. The CDR3 nucleotides are TGTGCCATCAGTGAGTCGTTACAGCAAGAGACCCAGTACTTC. J is TRBJ2-5 and V is TRBV10-3; unclear D gene. V lost 0 bases and J lost 2, with 7 bases in between. The CDR3 runs 14 residues. Germline-derived CDR1 and CDR2 are ENHRY and SYGVKD.

The rearrangement links TRBV30 to TRBJ1-2; no clear D gene. CDR1 GTSNPN and CDR2 SVGIG come from the germline V gene (reference sequence). The V gene lost 4 bases and the J gene lost 9 bases, with 21 bases spanning the gap. This CDR3 comprises 14 residues. CDR3 sequence (DNA): TGTGCCTGGACCCTACTTTCAGGTTTTAGGAGCTACACCTTC. Translating gives CAWTLLSGFRSYTF.

The rearrangement links TRBV5-1 to TRBJ2-2, with 12 bases lining up with TRBD1. V lost 0 bases, J lost 6 bases, and 3 bases stayed unmatched. The CDR3 is 16 amino acids. Germline V lookup: CDR1 SGHRS, CDR2 YFSETQ. CDR3 bases: TGCGCCAGCAGCTTGGAGGGACAGGGGGCAGCCGGGGAGCTGTTTTTT. Amino acids: CASSLEGQGAAGELFF.

The rearrangement joins TRBV6-6 to TRBJ1-6, with no clear D. Germline lookup yields CDR1 MNHNY and CDR2 SVGAGI (reference sequence). This CDR3 has 13 amino acids. Trimming removed 7 bases from V and 10 bases from J, with 14 bases in between. CDR3 loop: CASMIEGLSPLHF. In DNA form, the CDR3 reads TGTGCCAGCATGATCGAGGGCTTGTCACCCCTCCACTTT.

The chain uses TRBV30 and TRBJ1-1, with 7 bases lining up with TRBD1. V trimming: 5 bases; J trimming: 1 base; junction bases outside the gene matches: 4. CDR1 is GTSNPN, CDR2 SVGIG, per germline (reference sequence). The CDR3 has 13 amino acids. The CDR3 sequence: CAWGQGENTEAFF. The DNA for the CDR3 is TGTGCCTGGGGCCAGGGGGAGAACACTGAAGCTTTCTTT. Drawing the rest from reference TRBV30 and TRBJ1-1, the complete variable domain is SQTIHQWPATLVQPVGSPLSLECTVEGTSNPNLYWYRQAAGRGLQLLFYSVGIGQISSEVPQNLSASRPQDRQFILSSKKLLLSDSGFYLCAWGQGENTEAFFGQGTRLTVV.

This rearrangement joins TRBV7-2 to TRBJ2-5; a possible D gene is TRBD1 (6 bases). V was cut by 0 bases and J by 5 bases, with 16 bases left in between. CDR1 is SGHTA, CDR2 FQGNSA, per germline. The CDR3 is made up of 16 amino acids. CDR3 in amino acids: CASSLARGRGEETQYF. The CDR3 coding sequence is TGTGCCAGCAGCTTAGCCAGGGGCAGGGGAGAGGAGACCCAGTACTTC.

This clone was counted a single time. The chain combines TRBV3-1 (or the pseudogene TRBV3-2) with TRBJ1-1, with D tentatively TRBD1 (5 bases). Trimming shortened V by 0 bases and J by 10 bases, and 15 bases separated the two germline ends. The CDR3 runs to 14 residues. In germline, CDR1 is LGHDT, CDR2 YNNKEL (reference sequence). As DNA, the CDR3 is TGTGCCAGCAGCCAAGATTCGGGGGGGGTAGGAGCTTTCTTT. Translating it yields CASSQDSGGVGAFF.

This chain links TRBV2 with TRBJ1-4; D remains unclear. CDR1 and CDR2 (germline): SNHLY, FYNNEI. CDR3 length: 14 amino acids. The V gene lost 6 bases and the J gene lost 5 bases, with 13 bases spanning the gap. The CDR3 region is CASSRATANEKLFF. The CDR3 nucleotides are TGTGCCAGCAGCCGAGCAACCGCGAATGAAAAACTGTTTTTT.

This clone has a single count. CDR3 in amino acids: CARGLAGTSETDTQYF. CDR3 in DNA: TGTGCCAGGGGACTAGCGGGGACCTCTGAGACAGATACGCAGTATTTT. This chain joins TRBV2 and TRBJ2-3; TRBD2 aligns across 13 bases. The CDR3 is made up of 16 amino acids. The germline CDR1 and CDR2 sequences are SNHLY and FYNNEI. Unmatched junction bases numbered 9, after V lost 9 bases and J lost 3 bases.

The chain is built from TRBV4-1 and TRBJ2-1; TRBD2 matches 9 bases. The germline gives CDR1 MGHRA, CDR2 YSYEKL. This CDR3 is built from 15 residues. Trimming at V came to 0 bases and at J to 7 bases, leaving 4 bases not matched to a gene. The CDR3 sequence is CASSQDMGLANEQFF. CDR3 nucleotide sequence: TGCGCCAGCAGCCAAGATATGGGACTAGCAAATGAGCAGTTCTTC.

The chain combines TRBV4-2 with TRBJ1-1; 9 bases line up with TRBD1. The V gene's germline CDR1 is LGHNA and CDR2 YNFKEQ. V shed 0 bases and J 4 bases; nucleotides not matched to a gene: 3. The CDR3 runs to 15 residues. The CDR3 reads CASSQEGTGITEAFF. The DNA for the CDR3 is TGTGCCAGCAGCCAAGAAGGGACAGGGATCACTGAAGCTTTCTTT.

The CDR3 sequence is CASSSHHSSRVTYEQYF. The DNA for the CDR3 is TGTGCCAGCAGTTCCCACCATTCCTCCAGGGTAACCTACGAGCAGTACTTC. The V gene is TRBV28, the J gene TRBJ2-7, with D possibly being TRBD1 (5 bases). Germline V gives CDR1 MDHEN, CDR2 SYDVKM. The CDR3 spans 17 residues. The ends were cut back, 4 bases at V and 2 bases at J, with 21 bases in the middle.

Here the CDR3 reads CASSLVTAGYSPLHF. The CDR3 DNA sequence: TGTGCCAGCAGCTTAGTTACTGCAGGATATTCACCCCTCCACTTT. This chain joins TRBV7-8 and TRBJ1-6; D is ambiguous. Trimming took off 1 base at V and 8 bases at J, with 12 bases between the two ends. CDR1 and CDR2 (germline): SGHVS, FQNEAQ. CDR3 length: 15 amino acids.

The CDR3 protein is CASSLTQGGYTF. The DNA of the CDR3 is TGTGCCAGCAGCCTCACACAGGGGGGCTACACCTTC. The chain joins TRBV12-3 or TRBV12-4 to TRBJ1-2; 7 nucleotides agree with TRBD1. The junction had 6 bases not matched to a gene; V was cut back by 6 bases and J by 8 bases. This CDR3 is 12 amino acids long.

J is TRBJ2-2 and V is TRBV4-1; TRBD1 agrees at 7 bases. The germline V gene has CDR1 MGHRA and CDR2 YSYEKL. V lost 3 bases, J lost 6 bases, and 13 bases stayed unmatched. The CDR3 is 17 amino acids. The CDR3 region is CASSHPGTESKAGELFF. CDR3 nucleotide sequence: TGCGCCAGCAGCCACCCGGGGACAGAAAGTAAAGCCGGGGAGCTGTTTTTT.

This chain joins TRBV19 and TRBJ2-7; D gene ambiguous. The germline V gene has CDR1 LNHDA and CDR2 SQIVND (reference sequence). The V and J ends lost 1 base and 0 bases respectively, with 7 bases between them. The CDR3 spans 14 residues. DNA of the CDR3: TGTGCCAGTAGTATAGGCAGGCCCTCCTACGAGCAGTACTTC. Its protein product is CASSIGRPSYEQYF. Based on the CDR3 plus reference TRBV19 and TRBJ2-7, the full variable domain is DGGITQSPKYLFRKEGQNVTLSCEQNLNHDAMYWYRQDPGQGLRLIYYSQIVNDFQKGDIAEGYSVSREKKESFPLTVTSAQKNPTAFYLCASSIGRPSYEQYFGPGTRLTVT.

V usage is TRBV5-4 and J usage is TRBJ1-2; TRBD1 agrees at 9 bases. Germline V gives CDR1 SGHNT, CDR2 YYREEE (reference sequence). V dropped 0 bases and J dropped 1; count of bases not matched to a gene: 4. This CDR3 has 16 residues. CDR3 DNA sequence: TGTGCCAGCAGCTTGGCCGGGACAGGGTATAACTATGGCTACACCTTC. This codes for CASSLAGTGYNYGYTF.

The V call is TRBV3-1 (or the pseudogene TRBV3-2), the J call TRBJ2-3; no reliable D call. The CDR3 runs 12 residues. CDR1 is LGHDT, CDR2 YNNKEL, per germline (reference sequence). V shed 1 base and J shed 12 bases, with 11 bases lying between them. CDR3 protein: CASSQAETYQYF. The CDR3 DNA follows: TGTGCCAGCAGCCAAGCTGAGACTTATCAGTATTTT.

The CDR3 sequence is CASIGSGGETQYF. The CDR3 nucleotides read TGTGCCAGCATTGGAAGCGGGGGGGAGACCCAGTACTTC. The rearrangement joins TRBV2 to TRBJ2-5; 9 bases map to TRBD2. The CDR3 totals 13 residues. The germline V gene encodes CDR1 SNHLY and CDR2 FYNNEI. J was trimmed by 5 bases and V by 7 bases; bases with no gene match: 5.